Listed below are T cell receptor beta chains from one sample, sequenced in a study of cytomegalovirus exposure and HLA in healthy donors. Produced via immunoSEQ multiplex PCR; TCRdb's table is partial and in-frame only. The profile shows about 150,000 clones, roughly four fifths of them singletons. Sequencing was done on a sample of PBMCs. Receptors were obtained from a man aged 30-40 years in good health and CMV-seronegative. The CDR3 runs from the conserved cysteine through the conserved F or W. D genes are given only for firm matches. The size field is filled for only some rows; it gives once, few, many or a size class.

size	V	J	D	DNA	CDR3
.	TRBV7-9	TRBJ2-1	.	TGTGCCAGCAGCCTACGGGGTGGGCCTCCAAGCGGCAATGAGCAGTTCTTC	CASSLRGGPPSGNEQFF
once	TRBV4-1	TRBJ2-7	TRBD1	TGCGCCAGCAGGCAAACAGGGGTAGCCTACGAGCAGTACTTC	CASRQTGVAYEQYF
.	TRBV5-1	TRBJ2-5	.	TGCGCCAGCAGCGATTCAGCGGCGGTGCAGAGCGAGACCCAGTACTTC	CASSDSAAVQSETQYF
few	TRBV5-6	TRBJ2-3	TRBD2	TGTGCCAGCAGCGTGGGACTAGCGGGGGAGCGGGATACGCAGTATTTT	CASSVGLAGERDTQYF
.	TRBV20-1	TRBJ1-2	.	TGCAGTGTAACAACGAACTATGGCTACACCTTC	CSVTTNYGYTF
once	TRBV7-2	TRBJ2-7	TRBD2	TGTGCCAGCAGCACACCGGGACTAGGGGCCGAGCAGTACTTC	CASSTPGLGAEQYF
.	TRBV19	TRBJ1-2	.	TGTGCCAGTAGTCTCGGGACACACTATGGCTACACCTTC	CASSLGTHYGYTF
once	TRBV6-5	TRBJ1-1	.	TGTGCCAGCACCCAGAGGGAGAACACTGAAGCTTTCTTT	CASTQRENTEAFF
.	TRBV28	TRBJ2-1	TRBD2	TGTGCCAGCCACACCCCTAGCGGGGGATTTTACAATGAGCAGTTCTTC	CASHTPSGGFYNEQFF
.	TRBV6-5	TRBJ2-3	TRBD2	TGTGCCAGCAGTAAACTAGCGGGAGGACCAGATACGCAGTATTTT	CASSKLAGGPDTQYF